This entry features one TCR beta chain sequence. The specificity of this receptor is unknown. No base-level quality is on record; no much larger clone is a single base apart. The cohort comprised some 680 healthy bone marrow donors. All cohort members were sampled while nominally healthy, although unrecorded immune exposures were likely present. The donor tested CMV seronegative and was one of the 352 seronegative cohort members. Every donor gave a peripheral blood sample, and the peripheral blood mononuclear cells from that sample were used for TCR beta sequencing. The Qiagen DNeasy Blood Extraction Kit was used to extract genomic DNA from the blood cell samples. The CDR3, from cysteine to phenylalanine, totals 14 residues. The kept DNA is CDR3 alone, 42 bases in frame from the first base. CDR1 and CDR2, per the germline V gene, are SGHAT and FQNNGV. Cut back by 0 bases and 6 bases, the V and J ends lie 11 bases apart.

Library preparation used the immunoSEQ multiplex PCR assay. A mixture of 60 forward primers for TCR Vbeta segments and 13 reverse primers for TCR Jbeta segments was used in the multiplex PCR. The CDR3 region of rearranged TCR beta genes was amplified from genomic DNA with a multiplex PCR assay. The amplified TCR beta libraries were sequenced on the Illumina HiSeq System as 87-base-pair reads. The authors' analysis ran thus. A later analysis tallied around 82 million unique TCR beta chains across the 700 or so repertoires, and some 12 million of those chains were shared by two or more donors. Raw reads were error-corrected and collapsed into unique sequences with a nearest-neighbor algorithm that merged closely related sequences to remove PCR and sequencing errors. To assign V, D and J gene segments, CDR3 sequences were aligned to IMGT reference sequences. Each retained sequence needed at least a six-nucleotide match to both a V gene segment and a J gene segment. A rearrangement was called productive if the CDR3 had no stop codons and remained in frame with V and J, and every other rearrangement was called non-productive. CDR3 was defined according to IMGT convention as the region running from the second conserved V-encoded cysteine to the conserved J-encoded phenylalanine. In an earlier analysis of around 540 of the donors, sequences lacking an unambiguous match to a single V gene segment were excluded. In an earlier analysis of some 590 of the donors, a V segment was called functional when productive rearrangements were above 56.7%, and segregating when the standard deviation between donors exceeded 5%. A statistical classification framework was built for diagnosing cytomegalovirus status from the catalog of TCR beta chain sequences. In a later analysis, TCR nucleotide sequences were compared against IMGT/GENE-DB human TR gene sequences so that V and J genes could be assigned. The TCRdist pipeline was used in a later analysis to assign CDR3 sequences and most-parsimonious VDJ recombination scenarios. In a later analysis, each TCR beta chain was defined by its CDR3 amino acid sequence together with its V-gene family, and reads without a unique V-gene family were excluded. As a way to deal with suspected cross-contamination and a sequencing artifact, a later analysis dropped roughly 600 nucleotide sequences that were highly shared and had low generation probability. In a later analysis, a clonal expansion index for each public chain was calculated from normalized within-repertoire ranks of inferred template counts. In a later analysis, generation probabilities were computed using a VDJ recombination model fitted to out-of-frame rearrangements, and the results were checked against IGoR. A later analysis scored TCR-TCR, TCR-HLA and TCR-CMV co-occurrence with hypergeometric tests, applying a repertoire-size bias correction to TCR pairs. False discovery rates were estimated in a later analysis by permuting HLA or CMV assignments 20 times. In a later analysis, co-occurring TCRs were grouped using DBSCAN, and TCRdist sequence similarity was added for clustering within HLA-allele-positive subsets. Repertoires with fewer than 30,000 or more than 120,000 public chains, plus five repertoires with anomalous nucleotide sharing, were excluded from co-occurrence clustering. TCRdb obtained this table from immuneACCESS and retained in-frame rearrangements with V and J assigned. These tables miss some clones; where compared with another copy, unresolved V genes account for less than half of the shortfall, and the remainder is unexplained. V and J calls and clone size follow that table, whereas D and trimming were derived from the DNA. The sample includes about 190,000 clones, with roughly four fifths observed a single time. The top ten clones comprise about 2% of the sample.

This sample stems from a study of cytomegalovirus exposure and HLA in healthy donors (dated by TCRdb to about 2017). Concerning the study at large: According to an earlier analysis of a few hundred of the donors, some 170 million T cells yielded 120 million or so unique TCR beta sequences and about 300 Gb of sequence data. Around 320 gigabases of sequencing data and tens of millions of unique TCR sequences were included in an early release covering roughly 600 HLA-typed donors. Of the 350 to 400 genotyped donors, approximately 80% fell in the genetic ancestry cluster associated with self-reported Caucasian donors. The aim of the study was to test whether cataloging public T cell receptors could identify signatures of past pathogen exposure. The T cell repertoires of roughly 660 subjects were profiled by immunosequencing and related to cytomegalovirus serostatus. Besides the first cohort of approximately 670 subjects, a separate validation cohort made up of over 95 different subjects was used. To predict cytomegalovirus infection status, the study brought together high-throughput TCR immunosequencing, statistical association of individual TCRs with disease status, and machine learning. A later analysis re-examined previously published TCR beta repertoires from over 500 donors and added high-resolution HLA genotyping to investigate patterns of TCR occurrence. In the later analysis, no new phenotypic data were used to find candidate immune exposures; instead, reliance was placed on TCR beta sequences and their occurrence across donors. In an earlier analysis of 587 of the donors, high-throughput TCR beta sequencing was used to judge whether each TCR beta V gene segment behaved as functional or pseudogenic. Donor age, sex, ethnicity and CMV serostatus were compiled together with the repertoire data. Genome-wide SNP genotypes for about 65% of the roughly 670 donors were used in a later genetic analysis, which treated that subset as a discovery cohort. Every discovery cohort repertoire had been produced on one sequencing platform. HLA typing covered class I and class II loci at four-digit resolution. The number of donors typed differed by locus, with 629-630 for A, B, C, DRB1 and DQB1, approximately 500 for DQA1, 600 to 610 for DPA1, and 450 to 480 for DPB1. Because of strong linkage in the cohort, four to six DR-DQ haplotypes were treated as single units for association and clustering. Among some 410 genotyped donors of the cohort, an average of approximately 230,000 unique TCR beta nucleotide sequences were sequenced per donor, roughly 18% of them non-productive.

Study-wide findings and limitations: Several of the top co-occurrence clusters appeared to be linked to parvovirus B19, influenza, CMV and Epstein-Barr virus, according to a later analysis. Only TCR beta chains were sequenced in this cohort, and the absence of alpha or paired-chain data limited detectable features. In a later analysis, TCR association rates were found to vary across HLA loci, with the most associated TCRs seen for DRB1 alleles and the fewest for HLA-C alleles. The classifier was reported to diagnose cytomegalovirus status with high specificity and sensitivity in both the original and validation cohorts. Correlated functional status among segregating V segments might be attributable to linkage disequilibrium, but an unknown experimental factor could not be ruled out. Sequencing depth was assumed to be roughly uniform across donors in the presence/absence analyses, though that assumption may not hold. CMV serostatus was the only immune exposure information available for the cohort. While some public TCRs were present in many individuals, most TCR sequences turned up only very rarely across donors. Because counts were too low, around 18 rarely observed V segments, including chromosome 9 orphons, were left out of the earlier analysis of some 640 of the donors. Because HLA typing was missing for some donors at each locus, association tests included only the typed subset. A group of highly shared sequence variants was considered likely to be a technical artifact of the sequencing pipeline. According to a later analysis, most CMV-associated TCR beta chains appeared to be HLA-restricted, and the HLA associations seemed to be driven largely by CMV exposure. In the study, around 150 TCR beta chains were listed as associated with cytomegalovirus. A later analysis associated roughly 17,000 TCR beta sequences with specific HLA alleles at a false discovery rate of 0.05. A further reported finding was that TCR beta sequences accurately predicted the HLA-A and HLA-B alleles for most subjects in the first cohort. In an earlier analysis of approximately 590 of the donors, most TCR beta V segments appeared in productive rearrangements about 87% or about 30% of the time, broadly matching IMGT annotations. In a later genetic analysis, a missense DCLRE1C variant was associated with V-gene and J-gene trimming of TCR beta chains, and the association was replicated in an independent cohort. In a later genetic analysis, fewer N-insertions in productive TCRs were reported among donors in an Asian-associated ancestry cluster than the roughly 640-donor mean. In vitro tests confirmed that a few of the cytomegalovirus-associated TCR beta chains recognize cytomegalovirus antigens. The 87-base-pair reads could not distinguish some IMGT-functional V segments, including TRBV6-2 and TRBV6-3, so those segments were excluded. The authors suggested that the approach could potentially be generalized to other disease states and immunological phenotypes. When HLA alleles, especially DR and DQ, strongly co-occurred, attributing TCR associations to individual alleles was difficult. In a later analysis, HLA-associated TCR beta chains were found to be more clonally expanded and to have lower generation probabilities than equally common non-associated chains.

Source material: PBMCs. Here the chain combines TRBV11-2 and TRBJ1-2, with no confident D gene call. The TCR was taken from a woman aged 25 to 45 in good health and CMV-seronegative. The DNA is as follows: TGTGCCAGCAGCTTAGACGGGTCAACCGATGGCTACACCTTC. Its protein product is CASSLDGSTDGYTF. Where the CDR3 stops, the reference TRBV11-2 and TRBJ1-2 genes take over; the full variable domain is EAGVAQSPRYKIIEKRQSVAFWCNPISGHATLYWYQQILGQGPKLLIQFQNNGVVDDSQLPKDRFSAERLKGVDSTLKIQPAKLEDSAVYLCASSLDGSTDGYTFGSGTRLTVV.